The 6 T cell receptor beta chains presented below share a single source sample, sequenced in a study of regulatory dendritic cells for organ transplantation. Repertoires were generated with immunoSEQ multiplex PCR, while TCRdb's copy carries only in-frame clones and drops some. The sample records 26,000 or so clones, roughly 80% being singletons. The sequenced sample was naive CD4+ T cells from blood. Regarding subset: CD45RA+ naive T cells. Source of these receptors: a human donor in good health.

This chain connects TRBV5-1 to TRBJ2-7, with D hard to call. Looked up from germline, CDR1 is SGHRS and CDR2 is YFSETQ. The V end was cut by 2 bases, the J end by 2 bases, with 11 bases between. CDR3 length: 14 amino acids. CDR3 loop: CASSFERFPYEQYF. The CDR3 nucleotides are TGCGCCAGCAGCTTTGAGAGGTTTCCCTACGAGCAGTACTTC.

This chain links TRBV5-6 with TRBJ1-5; D is perhaps TRBD1 (6 bases). Trimming stripped 3 bases from V and 3 bases from J, with 16 bases between. From germline, CDR1 is SGHDT and CDR2 YYEEEE. This CDR3 region has 16 residues. As DNA, the CDR3 is TGTGCCAGCAGCTCATTAATACAGGGCTCCAATCAGCCCCAGCATTTT. Encoded protein: CASSSLIQGSNQPQHF. Filled out from reference TRBV5-6 and TRBJ1-5, the complete variable domain reads DAGVTQSPTHLIKTRGQQVTLRCSPKSGHDTVSWYQQALGQGPQFIFQYYEEEERQRGNFPDRFSGHQFPNYSSELNVNALLLGDSALYLCASSSLIQGSNQPQHFGDGTRLSIL.

This clone was counted a single time. V gene TRBV5-8 combines with J gene TRBJ1-4, with D perhaps TRBD1 (5 bases). V was cut by 4 bases and J by 5 bases, with 18 bases left in between. The germline CDR1 and CDR2 sequences are SGHTS and YDEGEE. CDR3 length equals 16 residues. The CDR3 is CASSPPLGVRNEKLFF. In nucleotides, the CDR3 is TGTGCCAGCAGCCCTCCCCTAGGGGTCCGAAATGAAAAACTGTTTTTT.

This rearrangement joins TRBV5-1 to TRBJ2-1; D possibly corresponds to TRBD2 (6 bases). The CDR3 is made up of 13 amino acids. V lost 0 bases and J lost 5, with 6 bases in between. CDR1 is SGHRS and CDR2 is YFSETQ in the germline V gene. The CDR3 sequence: CASSLAGDNEQFF. The CDR3 DNA sequence: TGCGCCAGCAGCTTGGCGGGGGACAATGAGCAGTTCTTC.

V gene TRBV19 combines with J gene TRBJ2-1; D perhaps matches TRBD1 (5 bases). The CDR3 totals 15 residues. The ends were cut back, 0 bases at V and 1 base at J, with 7 bases in the middle. Germline CDR1 LNHDA, CDR2 SQIVND (reference sequence). The CDR3 protein is CASSIDQGSYNEQFF. In DNA form, the CDR3 reads TGTGCCAGTAGTATAGATCAGGGATCCTACAATGAGCAGTTCTTC. The full variable domain, its missing parts supplied by reference TRBV19 and TRBJ2-1, is DGGITQSPKYLFRKEGQNVTLSCEQNLNHDAMYWYRQDPGQGLRLIYYSQIVNDFQKGDIAEGYSVSREKKESFPLTVTSAQKNPTAFYLCASSIDQGSYNEQFFGPGTRLTVL.

The chain has TRBV11-2 and TRBJ2-1, with D perhaps matching TRBD2 (5 bases). V shed 0 bases and J shed 3 bases, with 15 bases lying between them. Germline V lookup: CDR1 SGHAT, CDR2 FQNNGV. This CDR3 has 17 amino acids. CDR3 in DNA: TGTGCCAGCAGCTTAGATTTGGGCGGAGGCTACTACAATGAGCAGTTCTTC. This sequence encodes CASSLDLGGGYYNEQFF. The full variable domain, rest sourced from reference TRBV11-2 and TRBJ2-1, is EAGVAQSPRYKIIEKRQSVAFWCNPISGHATLYWYQQILGQGPKLLIQFQNNGVVDDSQLPKDRFSAERLKGVDSTLKIQPAKLEDSAVYLCASSLDLGGGYYNEQFFGPGTRLTVL.